These T cell receptor beta chains were read from a single sample in a study of cytotoxic CD8 clonotypes in ibrutinib-treated CLL. Sequencing used immunoSEQ multiplex PCR; TCRdb keeps in-frame clones, though not all of them. In the table there are some 350,000 clones, over 55% of which are singletons. The sample was PBMCs, taken after 36 months of ibrutinib treatment. These receptors were collected from a human donor with chronic lymphocytic leukemia. Each CDR3 is given with its conserved first and last residue. The D gene is left open where the match is weak. Expanded clones get a size class; other rows say once, few or many, or leave the size out.

j_gene,v_gene,abundance,d_gene,CDR3nt,CDR3aa
TRBJ2-7,TRBV5-8,NA,NA,TGTGCCAGCAGCTCATACAGGGTCTCCTACGAGCAGTACTTC,CASSSYRVSYEQYF
TRBJ2-5,TRBV15,NA,NA,TGTGCCATCCAGGGGCTTAGGGAGACCCAGTACTTC,CAIQGLRETQYF
TRBJ2-2,TRBV11-2,few,NA,TGTGCCAGCAGCCCCCACGGTGGGACCGGGGAGCTGTTTTTT,CASSPHGGTGELFF
TRBJ2-7,TRBV5-1,NA,TRBD1,TGCGCCAGCAGCTTGCAGGGGGCATCTTACGAGCAGTACTTC,CASSLQGASYEQYF
TRBJ2-5,TRBV4-2,NA,NA,TGTGCCAGCTCCCCCGGATACGAACAAGAGACCCAGTACTTC,CASSPGYEQETQYF
TRBJ1-2,TRBV11-2,NA,NA,TGTGCCAGCAGCTTAGAGTTCAGCAATGGCTACACCTTC,CASSLEFSNGYTF
TRBJ1-2,TRBV19,NA,NA,TGTGCCAGTAATAGACGGACTGAGTATGGCTACACCTTC,CASNRRTEYGYTF
TRBJ1-5,TRBV18,NA,TRBD1,TGTGCCAGCTCACCAGGGACAGTGGGCGGGCAGCCCCAGCATTTT,CASSPGTVGGQPQHF
TRBJ1-5,TRBV2,NA,NA,TGTGCCAGCAGTGACCGGACACTAAATCAGCCCCAGCATTTT,CASSDRTLNQPQHF
TRBJ2-6,TRBV25-1,NA,TRBD1,TGTGCCAGCAGCCTGGGACAGGGGGCGGTAAGTGGGGCCAACGTCCTGACTTTC,CASSLGQGAVSGANVLTF
TRBJ2-5,TRBV6-6,once,NA,TGTGCCAGCAGTTACGGCAGGGGAAAAGAGACCCAGTACTTC,CASSYGRGKETQYF
TRBJ2-7,TRBV10-3,few,NA,TGTGCCATCACAGACAGTCCCTACGAGCAGTACTTC,CAITDSPYEQYF
TRBJ2-7,TRBV6-5,once,TRBD2,TGTGCCAGCAGTTACTCGACGACTAGCGGCAACGAGCAGTACTTC,CASSYSTTSGNEQYF
TRBJ2-3,TRBV9,NA,NA,TGTGCCAGCAGTCAGGGGGGAACAGATACGCAGTATTTT,CASSQGGTDTQYF
TRBJ2-7,TRBV6-1,NA,NA,TGTGCCAGCAGTGAACGTGAACCCTACGAGCAGTACTTC,CASSEREPYEQYF
TRBJ2-5,TRBV5-1,few,TRBD2,TGCGCCAGCAGCACCTGGGGAGGGGCAGAGACCCAGTACTTC,CASSTWGGAETQYF
TRBJ2-7,TRBV2,NA,TRBD1,TGTGCCAGCAGGGGCGACAGGGCCGATTTCTACGAGCAGTACTTC,CASRGDRADFYEQYF
TRBJ2-7,TRBV4-1,NA,NA,TGCGCCAGCAGCCAGGCCGTAGGGGGGGGCGAGCAGTACTTC,CASSQAVGGGEQYF
TRBJ2-1,TRBV10-3,NA,NA,TGTGCCATCAGTGAGTCGACAGCTTACAATGAGCAGTTCTTC,CAISESTAYNEQFF
TRBJ1-4,TRBV28,NA,NA,TGTGCCAGCAGCCTGGGTACCGGGATTCCAACTAATGAAAAACTGTTTTTT,CASSLGTGIPTNEKLFF
TRBJ2-1,TRBV25-1,NA,NA,TGTGCCAGCAGTGAATCCCAGGGGAAGGGCTCCTACAATGAGCAGTTCTTC,CASSESQGKGSYNEQFF
TRBJ1-5,TRBV6-1,NA,NA,TGTGCCGTTCAAGGACAAGTTAGCAATCAGCCCCAGCATTTT,CAVQGQVSNQPQHF
TRBJ2-7,TRBV6-5,NA,TRBD1,TGTGCCAGCAGTTACTCTAGGGGGCTCCACGAGCAGTACTTC,CASSYSRGLHEQYF
TRBJ2-7,TRBV11-2,NA,NA,TGTGCCAGCAGCTCCCCAGCTAAGCCCGAGCAGTACTTC,CASSSPAKPEQYF
TRBJ1-1,TRBV19,NA,NA,TGTGCCAGTAGTATTTGGGGGGGAGTTCATGAGGAAGCTTTCTTT,CASSIWGGVHEEAFF
TRBJ2-2,TRBV7-9,NA,NA,TGTGCCAGCAGCTTGATGGGCACCGGGGAGCTGTTTTTT,CASSLMGTGELFF
TRBJ2-5,TRBV9,NA,NA,TGTGCCAGCAGCCCGGGGTCGGGGTACCAAGAGACCCAGTACTTC,CASSPGSGYQETQYF
TRBJ1-2,TRBV9,NA,NA,TGTGCCAGCAGCGTAGTGGGGAATGGCTACACCTTC,CASSVVGNGYTF
TRBJ1-1,TRBV2,few,NA,TGTGCCAGCAGTGACCGGAACACTGAAGCTTTCTTT,CASSDRNTEAFF
TRBJ2-7,TRBV9,NA,TRBD1,TGTGCCAGCAGCCCCCAGGGGGCCTACTACGAGCAGTACTTC,CASSPQGAYYEQYF
TRBJ2-5,TRBV4-1,few,NA,TGCGCCAGCAGCCCCTCGGGGGGCTGGGAGACCCAGTACTTC,CASSPSGGWETQYF
TRBJ1-3,TRBV9,NA,NA,TGTGCCAGCAGCGTTGGGCCCGCCTCTGGAAACACCATATATTTT,CASSVGPASGNTIYF